A single sample is the source of the 5 T cell receptor beta chains below, sequenced in a study of glioma-infiltrating T cells after dendritic cell vaccination (dated by TCRdb to 2016 to 2017). The library was produced with the immunoSEQ multiplex PCR assay. TCRdb provides this immuneACCESS table in a form limited to in-frame rearrangements. Some clones are lacking; in checked studies, under half of them reflect an unresolved V gene, and why the rest are absent is not known. This sample gives 80,000 to 95,000 clones in total; about 85% of them show up just once. Of the sample, around 3% is held by the ten largest clones. Sequenced here: blood, sampled before dendritic cell vaccination. The origin of the receptors is a human donor with glioblastoma.

The chain combines TRBV5-1 with TRBJ2-5; the D gene is possibly TRBD2 (6 bases). The CDR3 runs to 16 residues. Between the trimmed V and J ends, which lost 0 bases and 5 bases, there was a span of 17 bases. Germline CDR1 is SGHRS and CDR2 is YFSETQ. Here the CDR3 reads CASSLAAGRGGETQYF. The CDR3 bases are TGCGCCAGCAGCTTGGCCGCAGGGCGTGGAGGGGAGACCCAGTACTTC. The variable domain in full, with the rest retrieved from reference TRBV5-1 and TRBJ2-5, is KAGVTQTPRYLIKTRGQQVTLSCSPISGHRSVSWYQQTPGQGLQFLFEYFSETQRNKGNFPGRFSGRQFSNSRSEMNVSTLELGDSALYLCASSLAAGRGGETQYFGPGTRLLVL.

A word on this clone: At one end the junction does not follow the germline gene, possibly because of a read error. The same CDR3 is also encoded by other DNA sequences in this sample. This sequence joins TRBV30 and TRBJ2-2, with D tentatively TRBD2 (5 bases). The CDR3 extends over 12 amino acids. Germline lookup yields CDR1 GTSNPN and CDR2 SVGIG (reference sequence). The CDR3 DNA reads as TGCGCCTGGAGTCACGGGGCCGGGGAGCTGTTTTTT. The encoded protein is CAWSHGAGELFF.

The V and J genes are TRBV4-3 and TRBJ2-1; TRBD2 is a possible D gene (5 bases). V lost 1 base and J 7 bases, leaving 14 bases between the germline ends. The CDR3 extends over 15 amino acids. Germline CDR1 reads LGHNA; CDR2 reads YSLEER. The CDR3 bases are TGCGCCAGCAGCCAAGTCGCTAGCTCGTCTAATGAGCAGTTCTTC. Amino acid sequence: CASSQVASSSNEQFF.

The J gene is TRBJ1-4, the V gene TRBV29-1; D is uncertain. V gave up 5 bases and J gave up 8 bases, with 21 bases separating them. This CDR3 comprises 15 residues. CDR1 is SQVTM and CDR2 is ANQGSEA in the germline V gene. The CDR3 sequence: CSVRRSGGLGEKLFF. Written as DNA, the CDR3 is TGCAGCGTTCGCCGGTCCGGAGGGCTTGGGGAAAAACTGTTTTTT.

The V and J genes are TRBV6-6 and TRBJ1-1; TRBD1 is a possible D gene (6 bases). CDR1 MNHNY and CDR2 SVGAGI come from the germline V gene (reference sequence). The CDR3 length is 15 residues. The V end was cut by 3 bases, the J end by 4 bases, with 15 bases between. For the CDR3, the DNA is TGTGCCAGCAGTTATCTAGGGGGTGGCGGCACTGAAGCTTTCTTT. Amino acid sequence: CASSYLGGGGTEAFF.